The 26 T cell receptor beta chains reported below all come from one sample, sequenced in a study of response to subunit inactivated influenza vaccine (dated by TCRdb to the late 2010s). The protocol used for the library was RT-PCR. TCRdb shows the sequencer as Illumina HiSeq 2500. TCRdb ran its own pipeline on the public reads, namely fastp trimming at Q25 and MiXCR clone calling, and kept in-frame beta chains. Rows are combined by CDR3 protein, so each entry shows the most common genes and DNA. The sample contains hundreds of thousands of distinct CDR3 sequences, about 10% of them found a single time. The top ten constitute about 10% of the sample. This sample also appeared in a second study, on T cells expressing NK-cell markers. As the second study states: TCR beta cDNA libraries were made by 5'RACE template switching that added a universal primer site and unique molecular identifiers.

Sequenced material: PBMCs from blood, taken on the day of vaccination. These receptors were collected from a man aged 45-65 years who received an inactivated influenza vaccine. Donor details come from another sample of the same person, matched by shared clones.

This clonotype came up a few times. This chain uses TRBV5-1 with TRBJ2-7; 7 nucleotides match TRBD1. V gave up 4 bases and J gave up 2 bases; unmatched junction bases: 12. Per germline, CDR1 SGHRS and CDR2 YFSETQ. CDR3 length: 16 amino acids. In nucleotides, the CDR3 is TGCGCCAGCAGCCGGTCAAAGGGGGCTAACCCCTACGAGCAGTACTTC. This sequence encodes CASSRSKGANPYEQYF. Variable domain in full (rest from reference TRBV5-1 and TRBJ2-7): KAGVTQTPRYLIKTRGQQVTLSCSPISGHRSVSWYQQTPGQGLQFLFEYFSETQRNKGNFPGRFSGRQFSNSRSEMNVSTLELGDSALYLCASSRSKGANPYEQYFGPGTRLTVT.

This clonotype was counted a few times. The chain joins TRBV5-1 to TRBJ2-2, with no clear D. V was pared by 6 bases and J by 4 bases, with 13 bases between. Germline CDR1 SGHRS, CDR2 YFSETQ. CDR3 size: 14 residues. The CDR3 bases are TGCGCCAGCATGTCCTTATCCGGCACCGGGGAGCTGTTTTTT. Its translation is CASMSLSGTGELFF.

The chain couples TRBV29-1 to TRBJ1-2; D gene ambiguous. This CDR3 is 12 amino acids long. V was pared by 7 bases and J by 8 bases, with 17 bases between. Germline V gene data show CDR1 as SQVTM and CDR2 as ANQGSEA. The CDR3 DNA is TGCAGCGCCAAGGTTCAGGCGGCGGGCTACACCTTC. Translation: CSAKVQAAGYTF.

A few counts support this clonotype. The V and J genes are TRBV7-2 and TRBJ1-2; D not certain. V was pared by 3 bases and J by 3 bases, with 20 bases between. CDR3 size: 17 residues. From germline, CDR1 is SGHTA and CDR2 FQGNSA. The CDR3 nucleotides read TGTGCCAGCAGCTTGATACGGGCCAGCAGAAAGCACTATGGCTACACCTTC. This translates into CASSLIRASRKHYGYTF. Using reference TRBV7-2 and TRBJ1-2 for the parts outside the CDR3, the full variable domain is GAGVSQSPSNKVTEKGKDVELRCDPISGHTALYWYRQSLGQGLEFLIYFQGNSAPDKSGLPSDRFSAERTGGSVSTLTIQRTQQEDSAVYLCASSLIRASRKHYGYTFGSGTRLTVV.

This clonotype was seen only a few times. The chain recombines TRBV12-3 or TRBV12-4 with TRBJ2-7; D remains ambiguous. Trimming removed 0 bases at V and 0 bases at J, with 6 bases between. The CDR3 is 14 amino acids. The CDR3, as DNA: TGTGCCAGCAGTTTAGCGCTCCGCTCCTACGAGCAGTACTTC. This gives the protein CASSLALRSYEQYF.

This clonotype was found a few times. The chain uses TRBV6-1 and TRBJ1-1; D perhaps matches TRBD1 (5 bases). Trimming left V 3 bases short and J 3 bases short, with 14 bases between. There are 15 residues in the CDR3. CDR1 and CDR2 (germline): MNHNS, SASEGT. The DNA for the CDR3 is TGTGCCAGCAGTGAGGGGCCCATGACTTACACTGAAGCTTTCTTT. Residues: CASSEGPMTYTEAFF.

This clonotype has a handful of counts. The genes are TRBV28 and TRBJ2-2; D might be TRBD2 (5 bases). Germline CDR1 MDHEN, CDR2 SYDVKM. This CDR3 spans 15 amino acids. The V end was cut by 3 bases, the J end by 7 bases, with 15 bases between. DNA of the CDR3: TGTGCCAGCAGTTTCGACCGACTGGAGGTCGGGGAGCTGTTTTTT. As protein: CASSFDRLEVGELFF. The full variable domain, in which reference TRBV28 and TRBJ2-2 provide the parts outside the CDR3, is DVKVTQSSRYLVKRTGEKVFLECVQDMDHENMFWYRQDPGLGLRLIYFSYDVKMKEKGDIPEGYSVSREKKERFSLILESASTNQTSMYLCASSFDRLEVGELFFGEGSRLTVL.

This clonotype was found a few times. The chain uses TRBV4-1 and TRBJ2-7; 7 bases line up with TRBD2. Trimming took 1 base from V and 2 from J; bases not matched to a gene: 5. CDR1 MGHRA and CDR2 YSYEKL come from the germline V gene. This CDR3 spans 15 amino acids. Here the CDR3 reads CASSQVSGHAYEQYF. The CDR3 DNA reads TGCGCCAGCAGCCAAGTTAGCGGGCATGCCTACGAGCAGTACTTC.

This clonotype appeared a few times. The chain couples TRBV28 to TRBJ2-1; D is possibly TRBD1 or TRBD2 (7 bases each). V was clipped by 8 bases and J by 7 bases, with 12 bases between them. The germline CDR1 and CDR2 sequences are MDHEN and SYDVKM. The CDR3 is 12 residues long. CDR3 bases: TGTGCCAGCCGCCAGGGGGGGAATGAGCAGTTCTTC. Translated: CASRQGGNEQFF.

This clonotype came up once. Mismatch with germline at one junction end may stem from a read error. CDR3 in amino acids: CASSQGGTGVLFF. The CDR3 nucleotides are TGCGCCAGCAGCCAAGGTGGCACCGGGGTGCTGTTTTTT. This chain links TRBV4-3 with TRBJ2-2; possibly TRBD2 for D (5 bases). CDR3 length: 13 amino acids. Per germline, CDR1 LGHNA and CDR2 YSLEER.

The V gene is TRBV12-3 or TRBV12-4, the J gene TRBJ2-7; 8 nucleotides agree with TRBD2. This CDR3 is built from 14 residues. With 1 base clipped from V and 5 bases from J, the junction kept 4 bases outside the gene matches. CDR3 DNA: TGTGCCAGCAGTTTAGAAGCGGGGGTACACGAGCAGTACTTC. Amino acid sequence: CASSLEAGVHEQYF.

The chain links TRBV29-1 to TRBJ2-7, with D unresolved. V lost 6 bases, J lost 3 bases, and 12 bases lay in between. CDR3 length equals 12 residues. In germline, CDR1 is SQVTM, CDR2 ANQGSEA. The DNA for the CDR3 is TGCAGCGTGGGCGGTCGGAACTACGAGCAGTACTTC. It specifies CSVGGRNYEQYF.

The chain has TRBV12-3 or TRBV12-4 and TRBJ2-7; TRBD1 is a possible D gene (6 bases). V was pared by 10 bases and J by 4 bases, with 14 bases between. The CDR3 totals 12 residues. As DNA, the CDR3 is TGTGCCACTGGGACACATGGGTACGAGCAGTACTTC. Translated: CATGTHGYEQYF.

This clonotype was counted a few times. V gene TRBV6-2 or TRBV6-3 combines with J gene TRBJ1-1; D might be TRBD1 (6 bases). The CDR3 consists of 14 residues. Trimming stripped 6 bases from V and 1 base from J, with 12 bases between. Germline lookup yields CDR1 MNHEY and CDR2 SVGEGT. Here the CDR3 reads CASSTRGQNTEAFF. The CDR3 DNA is TGTGCCAGCAGCACCAGGGGCCAGAACACTGAAGCTTTCTTT.

This sequence joins TRBV7-2 and TRBJ2-1, with 7 bases identical to TRBD1. V was pared by 5 bases and J by 0 bases, with 10 bases of the junction left unmatched. Germline CDR1 is SGHTA and CDR2 is FQGNSA. This CDR3 comprises 17 residues. The CDR3 spells CASSPGTARNSYNEQFF. As DNA, the CDR3 is TGTGCCAGCAGCCCCGGGACAGCGCGTAACTCCTACAATGAGCAGTTCTTC. Looking up the rest from reference TRBV7-2 and TRBJ2-1 gives the full variable domain: GAGVSQSPSNKVTEKGKDVELRCDPISGHTALYWYRQSLGQGLEFLIYFQGNSAPDKSGLPSDRFSAERTGGSVSTLTIQRTQQEDSAVYLCASSPGTARNSYNEQFFGPGTRLTVL.

V gene TRBV15 combines with J gene TRBJ2-5; TRBD1 matches 8 bases. CDR1 LNHNV and CDR2 YYDKDF come from the germline V gene (reference sequence). Unmatched junction bases numbered 7, after V lost 0 bases and J lost 4 bases. The CDR3 spans 16 residues. CDR3 sequence: CATSRELLGQGETQYF. The CDR3 nucleotides are TGTGCCACCAGCAGAGAGCTATTAGGACAGGGAGAGACCCAGTACTTC. Combining the CDR3 with reference TRBV15 and TRBJ2-5 gives the whole variable domain DAMVIQNPRYQVTQFGKPVTLSCSQTLNHNVMYWYQQKSSQAPKLLFHYYDKDFNNEADTPDNFQSRRPNTSFCFLDIRSPGLGDTAMYLCATSRELLGQGETQYFGPGTRLLVL.

The rearrangement uses TRBV18 and TRBJ2-5, with D perhaps matching TRBD1 or TRBD2 (5 bases each). The CDR3 is 13 residues long. Germline values: CDR1 KGHSH, CDR2 LQKENI. V was shortened by 8 bases and J by 1 base, with 11 bases between the two germline ends. The CDR3 DNA follows: TGTGCCAGCGCATCGGGGACCCAAGAGACCCAGTACTTC. Amino acid sequence: CASASGTQETQYF.

The V call is TRBV5-8, the J call TRBJ2-5, with 7 positions matching TRBD1. After removal of 5 bases from V and 5 bases from J, the junction contained 15 bases not matched to a gene. The CDR3 is 16 amino acids. Germline V gene sequence: CDR1 SGHTS, CDR2 YDEGEE. The CDR3 DNA sequence: TGTGCCAGCAGTCCTGACAGGGCTCGACCCCGGGAGACCCAGTACTTC. Protein: CASSPDRARPRETQYF.

There are a few counts of this clonotype. The rearrangement links TRBV7-6 to TRBJ2-3; D might be TRBD2 (6 bases). The V gene's germline CDR1 is SGHVS and CDR2 FNYEAQ. Trimming left V 2 bases short and J 0 bases short, with 9 bases between. The CDR3 totals 15 residues. In nucleotides, the CDR3 is TGTGCCAGCAGCTTATGGGGGACTAGCACAGATACGCAGTATTTT. It codes for CASSLWGTSTDTQYF.

The chain carries TRBV5-1 and TRBJ2-5, with D perhaps matching TRBD1 (6 bases). Trimming left V 1 base short and J 4 bases short, with 11 bases between. Looked up from germline, CDR1 is SGHRS and CDR2 is YFSETQ. The CDR3 is made up of 14 amino acids. CDR3 nucleotides: TGCGCCAGCAGCTTGTGGACAGCGGCAGAGACCCAGTACTTC. Protein sequence: CASSLWTAAETQYF.

J is TRBJ2-7 and V is TRBV20-1; no clear D gene. This CDR3 has 11 residues. Germline V lookup: CDR1 DFQATT, CDR2 SNEGSKA (reference sequence). V gave up 5 bases and J gave up 6 bases, with 11 bases separating them. The CDR3 protein is CSALLIGEQYF. The CDR3 DNA sequence: TGCAGTGCTTTGCTGATCGGCGAGCAGTACTTC.

This clonotype was seen a handful of times. The chain joins TRBV12-3 or TRBV12-4 to TRBJ1-2, with D unresolved. This CDR3 region has 14 residues. The V end lost 5 bases, the J end lost 0 bases, and 10 bases lay between the germline ends. The CDR3 DNA is TGTGCCAGCAGTCGCCCTGGGGCTAACTATGGCTACACCTTC. Protein: CASSRPGANYGYTF.

The chain links TRBV2 to TRBJ2-7; D might be TRBD1 (5 bases). The V and J ends lost 3 bases and 3 bases respectively, with 12 bases between them. The V gene's germline CDR1 is SNHLY and CDR2 FYNNEI. The CDR3 has 14 residues. CDR3 in DNA: TGTGCCAGCAGTGATCCCACAGGTTACTACGAGCAGTACTTC. Translated: CASSDPTGYYEQYF. The variable domain in full, completed from reference TRBV2 and TRBJ2-7, reads EPEVTQTPSHQVTQMGQEVILRCVPISNHLYFYWYRQILGQKVEFLVSFYNNEISEKSEIFDDQFSVERPDGSNFTLKIRSTKLEDSAMYFCASSDPTGYYEQYFGPGTRLTVT.

This clonotype was picked up a small number of times. The J gene is TRBJ2-1, the V gene TRBV5-6; 11 positions match TRBD2. V lost 3 bases, J lost 5 bases, and 7 bases stayed unmatched. The CDR3 consists of 16 residues. Germline values: CDR1 SGHDT, CDR2 YYEEEE. The DNA of the CDR3 is TGTGCCAGCAGCTCGCCGGGACTAGCGGCGGACAATGAGCAGTTCTTC. Its protein product is CASSSPGLAADNEQFF.

This chain links TRBV20-1 with TRBJ2-1; TRBD2 aligns across 10 bases. V was clipped by 3 bases and J by 10 bases; unmatched bases: 18. Germline lookup yields CDR1 DFQATT and CDR2 SNEGSKA (reference sequence). The CDR3 length is 17 residues. CDR3 bases: TGCAGTGCTAGGTCGCTAGCGGGAGTCACCATTAACGACGAGCAGTTCTTC. Translated: CSARSLAGVTINDEQFF.

J is TRBJ2-3 and V is TRBV29-1, with no clear D. V lost 7 bases, J lost 0 bases, and 11 bases lay in between. Germline CDR1 is SQVTM and CDR2 is ANQGSEA. CDR3 length: 13 amino acids. In DNA form, the CDR3 reads TGCAGCGCCGAGGTGGGGAGCACAGATACGCAGTATTTT. Amino acids: CSAEVGSTDTQYF.